Sequencing of this T cell receptor beta chain was carried out in a study of neurological immune-mediated disorders. The cDNA was synthesized by means of template-switch 5'RACE, which was carried out with 10-nucleotide random UMIs. Whenever a sequencing run was performed, it yielded over 170 million TCR-beta sequences from 15-18 subjects. Each CDR3 protein gets one entry after TCRdb re-called the 5' RACE reads with MiXCR. The sample yields roughly 50,000 distinct CDR3 sequences, more than 9.5% seen once. Time point given: longitudinal time-point 3. V dropped 7 bases and J dropped 5; count of bases not matched to a gene: 7. CDR1 and CDR2 from the germline V gene are MNHEY and SVGEGT. The CDR3 consists of 14 residues. Study results and caveats: Falling below healthy controls, multiple sclerosis showed the least TCR clonal expansion, while HTLV-1-associated myelopathy showed the most. No expanded-clone CDR3 amino acid sequence recurred across subjects, suggesting private TCR-beta repertoires.

This clonotype was picked up many times. Its antigen remains unidentified. The rearrangement links TRBV6-2 or TRBV6-3 to TRBJ1-2, with TRBD1 matching 10 bases. Sequenced: PBMCs. The receptor comes from a male donor with HTLV-1-associated myelopathy (HAM/TSP). For the CDR3, the DNA is TGTGCCAGCAAAACCCCGGGACAGGGGTATGGCTACACCTTC. It encodes CASKTPGQGYGYTF.